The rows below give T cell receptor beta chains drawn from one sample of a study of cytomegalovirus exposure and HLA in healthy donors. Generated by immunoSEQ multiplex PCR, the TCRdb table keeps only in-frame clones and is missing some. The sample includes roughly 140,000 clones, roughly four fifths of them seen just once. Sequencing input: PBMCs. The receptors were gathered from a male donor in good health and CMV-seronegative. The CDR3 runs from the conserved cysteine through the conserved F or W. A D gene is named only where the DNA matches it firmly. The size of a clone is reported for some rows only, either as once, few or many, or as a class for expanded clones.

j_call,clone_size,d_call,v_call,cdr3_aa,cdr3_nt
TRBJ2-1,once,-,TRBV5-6,CASSLEAFFGSFGYNEQFF,TGTGCCAGCAGCTTGGAAGCCTTCTTCGGGTCGTTTGGCTACAATGAGCAGTTCTTC
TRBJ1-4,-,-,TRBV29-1,CSVRDTNIEKLFF,TGCAGCGTTAGGGACACGAACATCGAAAAACTGTTTTTT
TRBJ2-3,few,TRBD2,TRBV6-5,CASMRSGRDTQYF,TGTGCCAGCATGAGGAGCGGGAGAGATACGCAGTATTTT
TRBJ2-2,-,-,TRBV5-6,CASSHGLGRTGELFF,TGTGCCAGCAGCCACGGTTTGGGGAGGACCGGGGAGCTGTTTTTT
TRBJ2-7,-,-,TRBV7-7,CASSTGGVEEQYF,TGTGCTAGCAGCACCGGGGGTGTCGAGGAGCAGTACTTC
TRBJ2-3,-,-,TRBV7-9,CASSSPYERQDITDTQYF,TGTGCCAGCAGCTCTCCCTACGAACGACAGGATATCACAGATACGCAGTATTTT
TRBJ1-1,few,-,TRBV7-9,CASSPGAGTEAFF,TGTGCCAGCAGCCCCGGGGCGGGGACTGAAGCTTTCTTT
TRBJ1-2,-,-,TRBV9,CASSPPRGFYGYTF,TGTGCCAGCAGCCCACCCCGGGGGTTCTATGGCTACACCTTC
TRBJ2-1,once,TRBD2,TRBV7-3,CASRAGGGNEQFF,TGTGCCAGTCGTGCCGGGGGGGGAAATGAGCAGTTCTTC
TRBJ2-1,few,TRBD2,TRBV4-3,CASSQDSSGIYNEQFF,TGCGCCAGCAGCCAAGATTCCAGCGGGATCTACAATGAGCAGTTCTTC
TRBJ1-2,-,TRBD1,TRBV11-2,CASSPSGQSYGYTF,TGTGCCAGCAGCCCGTCGGGACAGTCCTATGGCTACACCTTC
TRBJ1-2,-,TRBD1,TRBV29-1,CSVGDRGSWGF,TGCAGCGTTGGAGACAGGGGTTCCTGGGGCTTC
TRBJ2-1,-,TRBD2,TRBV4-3,CASSQDGTSGQNEQFF,TGCGCCAGCAGCCAAGATGGGACTAGCGGGCAAAATGAGCAGTTCTTC
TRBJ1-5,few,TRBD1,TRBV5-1,CASSLATGGDQPQHF,TGCGCCAGCAGCTTGGCAACAGGGGGAGATCAGCCCCAGCATTTT
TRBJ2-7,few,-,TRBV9,CASSPRSKENEQYF,TGTGCCAGCAGCCCCAGGTCTAAGGAAAACGAGCAGTACTTC
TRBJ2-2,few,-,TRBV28,CASRHPAQGISRELFF,TGTGCCAGCAGGCACCCGGCACAGGGTATATCGAGGGAGCTGTTTTTT
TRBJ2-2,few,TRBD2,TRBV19,CATKREGDTGELFF,TGTGCCACTAAGCGGGAGGGGGACACCGGGGAGCTGTTTTTT
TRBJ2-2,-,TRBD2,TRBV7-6,CASSLVNGLVATGELFF,TGTGCCAGCAGCTTAGTGAATGGACTAGTGGCCACCGGGGAGCTGTTTTTT
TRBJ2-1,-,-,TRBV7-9,CASSLLADNEQFF,TGTGCCAGCAGCTTACTCGCGGACAATGAGCAGTTCTTC
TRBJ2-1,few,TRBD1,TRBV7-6,CASSPLGGGEQFF,TGTGCCAGCAGCCCGTTAGGGGGCGGTGAGCAGTTCTTC
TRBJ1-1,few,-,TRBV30,CAFKGNKEAEAFF,TGTGCCTTTAAGGGTAACAAGGAGGCTGAAGCTTTCTTT
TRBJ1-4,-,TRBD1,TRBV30,CAWSVGQDVEKLFF,TGTGCCTGGAGCGTGGGACAGGATGTAGAAAAACTGTTTTTT
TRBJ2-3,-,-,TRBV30,CAWRRNGGQADTQYF,TGTGCCTGGAGAAGAAACGGCGGACAAGCAGATACGCAGTATTTT
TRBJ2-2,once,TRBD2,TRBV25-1,CASSEDGEGPNTGELFF,TGTGCCAGCAGTGAAGACGGGGAGGGGCCGAACACCGGGGAGCTGTTTTTT
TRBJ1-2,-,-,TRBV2,CATRRDGYTF,TGTGCCACGCGGCGTGACGGCTACACCTTC
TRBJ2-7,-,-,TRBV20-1,CSAKNKYEQYF,TGCAGTGCTAAAAATAAATACGAGCAGTACTTC
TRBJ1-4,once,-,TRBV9,CASSVGGKNEKLFF,TGTGCCAGCAGCGTAGGAGGGAAAAATGAAAAACTGTTTTTT
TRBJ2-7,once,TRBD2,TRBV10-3,CAISDRAVGTSGSYEQYF,TGTGCCATCAGTGATCGGGCGGTAGGGACTAGCGGCTCCTACGAGCAGTACTTC
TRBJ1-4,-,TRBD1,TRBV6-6,CASSPDRGVRMELFF,TGTGCCAGCAGTCCCGACAGGGGGGTGAGGATGGAACTGTTTTTT
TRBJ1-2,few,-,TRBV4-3,CASSQDWGRTNYGYTF,TGCGCCAGCAGCCAAGATTGGGGGCGCACTAACTATGGCTACACCTTC
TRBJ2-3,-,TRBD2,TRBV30,CAWRASGSNTDTQYF,TGTGCCTGGAGAGCTAGCGGGAGTAACACAGATACGCAGTATTTT
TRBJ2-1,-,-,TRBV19,CASNGRLYNEQFF,TGTGCCAGCAATGGGAGGCTCTACAATGAGCAGTTCTTC
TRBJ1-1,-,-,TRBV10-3,CAIRTDNTEAFF,TGTGCCATCCGGACAGACAACACTGAAGCTTTCTTT
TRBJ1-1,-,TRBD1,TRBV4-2,CASSQTGEANTEAFF,TGTGCCAGCAGCCAGACAGGGGAGGCGAACACTGAAGCTTTCTTT
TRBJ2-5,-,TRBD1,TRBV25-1,CASSHSSGTGIKTQYF,TGTGCCAGCAGCCACTCGTCCGGGACAGGGATAAAGACCCAGTACTTC
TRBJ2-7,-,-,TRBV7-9,CASSLAYHQGQYF,TGTGCCAGCAGCTTAGCGTATCATCAGGGGCAGTACTTC
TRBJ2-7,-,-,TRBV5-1,CASSGNRDEQYF,TGCGCCAGCAGCGGGAACAGGGATGAGCAGTACTTC
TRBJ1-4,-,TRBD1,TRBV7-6,CASSLEGAGSNEKLFF,TGTGCCAGCAGCTTAGAGGGGGCAGGGTCGAATGAAAAACTGTTTTTT
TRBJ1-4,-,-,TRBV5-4,CASSFSGVNEKLFF,TGTGCCAGCAGCTTTTCCGGGGTTAATGAAAAACTGTTTTTT
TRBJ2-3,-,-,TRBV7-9,CASSLARGEEDTQYF,TGTGCCAGCAGCTTGGCCCGAGGGGAGGAAGATACGCAGTATTTT
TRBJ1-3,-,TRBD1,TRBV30,CAWDRVTLNTIYF,TGTGCCTGGGACAGGGTAACCCTAAACACCATATATTTT
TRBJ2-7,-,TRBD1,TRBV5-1,CASSLEDRGRGQYF,TGCGCCAGCAGCTTGGAGGACAGGGGTAGAGGGCAGTACTTC
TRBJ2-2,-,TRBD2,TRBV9,CASSVGGTTSNTGELFF,TGTGCCAGCAGCGTAGGCGGGACTACCTCGAACACCGGGGAGCTGTTTTTT
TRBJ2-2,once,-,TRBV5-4,CASSFDWANTGELFF,TGTGCCAGCAGCTTCGACTGGGCGAACACCGGGGAGCTGTTTTTT
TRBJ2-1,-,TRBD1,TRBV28,CALRGQGSEEQFF,TGTGCCCTCCGGGGACAGGGATCAGAGGAGCAGTTCTTC
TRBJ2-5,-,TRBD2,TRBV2,CASSLSSGRLETQYF,TGTGCCAGCAGTCTGTCTAGCGGGAGGCTAGAGACCCAGTACTTC
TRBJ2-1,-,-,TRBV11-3,CASSLAGHNEQFF,TGTGCCAGCAGCTTAGCAGGGCACAATGAGCAGTTCTTC
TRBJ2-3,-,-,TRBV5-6,CASSYRDTQYF,TGTGCCAGCAGCTACAGGGATACGCAGTATTTT
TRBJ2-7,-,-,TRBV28,CASSLRVHASYEQYF,TGTGCCAGCAGTTTGAGGGTACACGCCTCCTACGAGCAGTACTTC
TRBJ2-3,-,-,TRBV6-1,CASSTISGDTDTQYF,TGTGCCAGCAGTACAATTAGCGGAGACACAGATACGCAGTATTTT
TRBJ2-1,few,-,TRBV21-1,CASSKLFLAYNEQFF,TGTGCCAGCAGCAAATTATTCCTCGCCTACAATGAGCAGTTCTTC
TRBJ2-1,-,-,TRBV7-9,CASSLYINQEQFF,TGTGCCAGCAGCTTATACATAAACCAGGAGCAGTTCTTC
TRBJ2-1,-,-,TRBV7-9,CASSPPRGGGEDEQFF,TGTGCCAGCAGCCCCCCCAGGGGCGGGGGAGAAGATGAGCAGTTCTTC
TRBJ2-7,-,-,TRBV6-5,CAGTPGGYEQYF,TGTGCCGGCACCCCGGGTGGCTACGAGCAGTACTTC
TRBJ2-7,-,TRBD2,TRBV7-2,CASSLGLADEQYF,TGTGCCAGCAGCTTGGGACTAGCGGACGAGCAGTACTTC
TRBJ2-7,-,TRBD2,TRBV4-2,CASSERLAEFYEQYF,TGTGCCAGCAGCGAGAGACTAGCGGAATTTTACGAGCAGTACTTC
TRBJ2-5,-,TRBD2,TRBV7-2,CASSLMIPSGVQETQYF,TGTGCCAGCAGCCTAATGATACCTAGCGGGGTCCAAGAGACCCAGTACTTC